The 5 T cell receptor beta chains reported below all come from one sample, sequenced in a study of shared clonotypes between healthy human individuals (dated by TCRdb to about 2020). The library was built by means of the immunoSEQ multiplex PCR assay. The table was pulled from immuneACCESS by TCRdb, which kept in-frame rearrangements only. Such tables lose some clones; where checked, under half of the loss comes from unresolved V genes, and the rest has no known cause. The sample has roughly 760,000 clones on record, roughly 70% of them singletons. Of the sample, approximately 1.8% is held by the ten largest clones. The sample comprised memory CD4+ T cells sorted from blood. In light of the paper, this sample's cell subset or site label describes: CD45RA-negative fraction. All receptors derive from a woman aged 25 to 39 in good health.

J is TRBJ2-3 and V is TRBV7-9; 7 positions agree with TRBD2. Germline-derived CDR1 and CDR2 are SEHNR and FQNEAQ (reference sequence). This CDR3 spans 16 amino acids. The trim removed 5 bases at V and 0 bases at J, leaving 8 bases unmatched. As DNA, the CDR3 is TGTGCCAGCAGCGACCGAGGGAGGGTGAGCACAGATACGCAGTATTTT. Translated, it gives CASSDRGRVSTDTQYF.

CDR3 in amino acids: CASSSPGTGGLLSYGYTF. The CDR3 coding sequence is TGTGCCAGCAGTTCGCCCGGGACAGGGGGCTTATTGTCCTATGGCTACACCTTC. The J gene is TRBJ1-2, the V gene TRBV28, with 12 bases lining up with TRBD1. The CDR3 loop spans 18 amino acids. Germline V gene sequence: CDR1 MDHEN, CDR2 SYDVKM. The V and J ends lost 4 bases and 4 bases, in that order; junction bases with no gene match: 13.

The rearrangement uses TRBV28 and TRBJ2-2; 8 bases align to TRBD2. Germline V gene sequence: CDR1 MDHEN, CDR2 SYDVKM. The CDR3 consists of 18 residues. V was pared by 3 bases and J by 8 bases, with 17 bases of the junction left unmatched. CDR3 region: CASSLFSGTIGSMGELFF. The CDR3 DNA sequence: TGTGCCAGCAGTTTGTTTAGCGGGACTATTGGTTCCATGGGGGAGCTGTTTTTT.

The V and J genes are TRBV27 and TRBJ2-5; possible D gene TRBD1, 6 bases. The germline CDR1 and CDR2 sequences are MNHEY and SMNVEV (reference sequence). The CDR3 loop spans 16 amino acids. The V and J ends lost 6 bases and 5 bases respectively, with 22 bases between them. The CDR3 spells CASSPQPTGSVETQYF. The CDR3 nucleotides read TGTGCCAGCAGCCCCCAGCCAACAGGGTCGGTGGAGACCCAGTACTTC.

This sequence joins TRBV29-1 and TRBJ1-1; D may be TRBD1 (5 bases). Trimming left V 6 bases short and J 0 bases short, with 14 bases between. The CDR3 spans 14 residues. The germline CDR1 and CDR2 sequences are SQVTM and ANQGSEA. CDR3 loop: CSVKGHLMNTEAFF. The CDR3 DNA reads as TGCAGCGTCAAAGGACACCTAATGAACACTGAAGCTTTCTTT.